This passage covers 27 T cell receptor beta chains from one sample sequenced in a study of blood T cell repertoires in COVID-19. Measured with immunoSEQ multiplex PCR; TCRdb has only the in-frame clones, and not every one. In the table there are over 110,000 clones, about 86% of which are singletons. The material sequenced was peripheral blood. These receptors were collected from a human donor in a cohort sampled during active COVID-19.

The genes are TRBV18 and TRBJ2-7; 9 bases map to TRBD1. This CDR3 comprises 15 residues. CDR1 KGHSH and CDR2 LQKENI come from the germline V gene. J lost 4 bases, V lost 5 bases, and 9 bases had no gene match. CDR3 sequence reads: CASSTPRTGVYEQYF. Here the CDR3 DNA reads TGTGCCAGCTCAACCCCTCGGACAGGGGTGTACGAGCAGTACTTC.

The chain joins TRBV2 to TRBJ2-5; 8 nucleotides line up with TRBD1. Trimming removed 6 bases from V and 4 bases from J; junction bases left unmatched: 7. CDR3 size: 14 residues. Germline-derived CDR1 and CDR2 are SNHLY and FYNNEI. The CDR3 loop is CASSWDRSPETQYF. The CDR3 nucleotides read TGTGCCAGCAGCTGGGACAGGAGCCCAGAGACCCAGTACTTC.

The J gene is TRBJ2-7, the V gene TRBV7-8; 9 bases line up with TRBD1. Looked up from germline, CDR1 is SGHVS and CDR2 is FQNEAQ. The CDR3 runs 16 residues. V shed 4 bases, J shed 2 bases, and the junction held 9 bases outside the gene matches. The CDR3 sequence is CASSSRPGQGTYEQYF. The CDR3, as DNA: TGTGCCAGCAGCTCTCGACCGGGACAGGGCACCTACGAGCAGTACTTC.

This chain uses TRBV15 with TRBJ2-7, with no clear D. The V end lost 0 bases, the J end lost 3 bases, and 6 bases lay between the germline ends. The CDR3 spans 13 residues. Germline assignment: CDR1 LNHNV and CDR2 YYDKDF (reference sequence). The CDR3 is CATSRERSYEQYF. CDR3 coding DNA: TGTGCCACCAGCAGAGAGAGGAGCTACGAGCAGTACTTC.

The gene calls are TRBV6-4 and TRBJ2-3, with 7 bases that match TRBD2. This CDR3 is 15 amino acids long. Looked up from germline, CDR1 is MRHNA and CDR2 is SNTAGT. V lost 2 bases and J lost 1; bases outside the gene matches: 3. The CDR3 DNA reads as TGTGCCAGCAGTGACGGGGCGGGAGGCACAGATACGCAGTATTTT. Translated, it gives CASSDGAGGTDTQYF.

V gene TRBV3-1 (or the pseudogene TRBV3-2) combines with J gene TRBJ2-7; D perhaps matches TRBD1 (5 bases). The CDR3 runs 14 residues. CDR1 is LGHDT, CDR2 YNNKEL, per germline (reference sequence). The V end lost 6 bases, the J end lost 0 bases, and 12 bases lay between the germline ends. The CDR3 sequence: CASSGALYSYEQYF. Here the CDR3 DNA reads TGTGCCAGCAGTGGGGCCCTATACTCCTACGAGCAGTACTTC.

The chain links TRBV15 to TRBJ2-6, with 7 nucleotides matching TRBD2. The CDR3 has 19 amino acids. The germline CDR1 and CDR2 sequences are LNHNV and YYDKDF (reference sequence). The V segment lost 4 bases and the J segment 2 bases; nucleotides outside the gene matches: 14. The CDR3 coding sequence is TGTGCCACCAGCAATCTAGCGGAGGTCCCGGGGGCTGGGGCCAACGTCCTGACTTTC. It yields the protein CATSNLAEVPGAGANVLTF.

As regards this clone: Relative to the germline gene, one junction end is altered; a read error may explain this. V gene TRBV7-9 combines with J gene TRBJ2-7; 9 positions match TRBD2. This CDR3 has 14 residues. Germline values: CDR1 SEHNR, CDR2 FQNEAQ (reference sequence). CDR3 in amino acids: CASSLAGVTYEQYF. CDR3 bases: TGTGCCAGCAGTTTAGCGGGAGTGACCTACGAGCAGTACTTC.

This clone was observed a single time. CDR3 DNA: TGCAGCGTTAAACAGGGGATTATGGCGAACTATGGCTACACCTTC. It yields the protein CSVKQGIMANYGYTF. V gene TRBV29-1 combines with J gene TRBJ1-2; 7 positions agree with TRBD1. Unmatched junction bases numbered 11, after V lost 5 bases and J lost 2 bases. This CDR3 has 15 residues. Germline assignment: CDR1 SQVTM and CDR2 ANQGSEA. The complete variable domain, with remaining parts taken from reference TRBV29-1 and TRBJ1-2, reads SAVISQKPSRDICQRGTSLTIQCQVDSQVTMMFWYRQQPGQSLTLIATANQGSEATYESGFVIDKFPISRPNLTFSTLTVSNMSPEDSSIYLCSVKQGIMANYGYTFGSGTRLTVV.

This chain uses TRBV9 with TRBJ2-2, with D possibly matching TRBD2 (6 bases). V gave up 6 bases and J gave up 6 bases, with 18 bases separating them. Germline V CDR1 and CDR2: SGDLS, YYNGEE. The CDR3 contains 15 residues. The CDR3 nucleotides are TGTGCCAGCACCCCGGAGGGGAGGTCCTCCGGGGAGCTGTTTTTT. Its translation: CASTPEGRSSGELFF.

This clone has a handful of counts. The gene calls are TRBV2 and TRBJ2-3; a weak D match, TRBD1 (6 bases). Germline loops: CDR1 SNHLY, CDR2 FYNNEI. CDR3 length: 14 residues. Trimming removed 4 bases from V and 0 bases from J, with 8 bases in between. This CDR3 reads CASSVQGSTDTQYF. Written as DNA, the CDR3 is TGTGCCAGCAGTGTGCAGGGGAGCACAGATACGCAGTATTTT. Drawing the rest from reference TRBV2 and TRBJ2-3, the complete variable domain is EPEVTQTPSHQVTQMGQEVILRCVPISNHLYFYWYRQILGQKVEFLVSFYNNEISEKSEIFDDQFSVERPDGSNFTLKIRSTKLEDSAMYFCASSVQGSTDTQYFGPGTRLTVL.

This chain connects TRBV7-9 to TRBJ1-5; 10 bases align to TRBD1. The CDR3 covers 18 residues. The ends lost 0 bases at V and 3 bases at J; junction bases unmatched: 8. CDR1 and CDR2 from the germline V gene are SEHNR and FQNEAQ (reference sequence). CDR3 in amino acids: CASSLAGRGQGNNQPQHF. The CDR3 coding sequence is TGTGCCAGCAGCTTAGCGGGTCGGGGACAGGGGAACAATCAGCCCCAGCATTTT.

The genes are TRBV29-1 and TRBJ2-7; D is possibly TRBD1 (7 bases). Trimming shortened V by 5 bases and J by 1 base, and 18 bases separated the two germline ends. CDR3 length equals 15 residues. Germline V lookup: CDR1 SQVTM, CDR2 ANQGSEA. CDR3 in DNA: TGCAGCGTTAGGGCAGGGGGGTCTTTTTCCTACGAGCAGTACTTC. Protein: CSVRAGGSFSYEQYF.

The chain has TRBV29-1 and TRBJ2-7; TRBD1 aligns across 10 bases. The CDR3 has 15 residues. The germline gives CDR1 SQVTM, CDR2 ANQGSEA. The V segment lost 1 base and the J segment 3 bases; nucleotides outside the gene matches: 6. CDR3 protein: CSVEGGDRGVYEQYF. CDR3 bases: TGCAGCGTTGAAGGGGGGGACAGGGGCGTCTACGAGCAGTACTTC.

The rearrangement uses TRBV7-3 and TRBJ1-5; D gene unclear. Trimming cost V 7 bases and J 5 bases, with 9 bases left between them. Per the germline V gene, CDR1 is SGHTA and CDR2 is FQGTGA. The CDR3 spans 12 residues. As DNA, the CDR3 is TGTGCCAGCACCGGGAGCGATCAGCCCCAGCATTTT. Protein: CASTGSDQPQHF.

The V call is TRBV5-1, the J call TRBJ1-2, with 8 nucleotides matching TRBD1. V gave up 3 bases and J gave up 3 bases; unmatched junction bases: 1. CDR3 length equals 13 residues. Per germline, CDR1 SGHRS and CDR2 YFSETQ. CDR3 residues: CASSSDRDYGYTF. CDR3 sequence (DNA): TGCGCCAGCAGCTCGGACAGGGACTATGGCTACACCTTC.

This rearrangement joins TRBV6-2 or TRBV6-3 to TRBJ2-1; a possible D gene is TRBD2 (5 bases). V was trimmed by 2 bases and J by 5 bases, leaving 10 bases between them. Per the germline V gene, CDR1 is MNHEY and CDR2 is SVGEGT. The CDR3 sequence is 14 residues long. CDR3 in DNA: TGTGCCAGCAGTTACCTAAGCGGTAACAATGAGCAGTTCTTC. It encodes CASSYLSGNNEQFF.

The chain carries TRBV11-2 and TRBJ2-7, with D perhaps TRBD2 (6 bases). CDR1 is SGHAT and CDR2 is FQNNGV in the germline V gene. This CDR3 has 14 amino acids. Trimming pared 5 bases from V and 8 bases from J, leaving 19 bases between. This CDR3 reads CASSQGLETLQQYF. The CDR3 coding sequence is TGTGCCAGCAGCCAGGGACTCGAGACTTTACAGCAGTACTTC. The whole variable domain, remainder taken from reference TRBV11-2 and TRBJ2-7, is EAGVAQSPRYKIIEKRQSVAFWCNPISGHATLYWYQQILGQGPKLLIQFQNNGVVDDSQLPKDRFSAERLKGVDSTLKIQPAKLEDSAVYLCASSQGLETLQQYFGPGTRLTVT.

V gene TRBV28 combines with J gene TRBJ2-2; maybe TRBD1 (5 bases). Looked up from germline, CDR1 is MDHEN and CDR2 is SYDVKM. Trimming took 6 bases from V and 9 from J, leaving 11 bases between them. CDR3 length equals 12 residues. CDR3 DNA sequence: TGTGCCAGCAGCATACAGGTTAGGGAGCTGTTTTTT. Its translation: CASSIQVRELFF.

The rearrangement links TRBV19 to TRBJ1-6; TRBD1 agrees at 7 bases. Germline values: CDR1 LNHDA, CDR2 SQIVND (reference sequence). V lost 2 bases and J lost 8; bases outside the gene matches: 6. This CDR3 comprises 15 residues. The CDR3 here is CASSIQGQRHSPLHF. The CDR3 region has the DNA TGTGCCAGTAGTATACAGGGACAGCGACATTCACCCCTCCACTTT.

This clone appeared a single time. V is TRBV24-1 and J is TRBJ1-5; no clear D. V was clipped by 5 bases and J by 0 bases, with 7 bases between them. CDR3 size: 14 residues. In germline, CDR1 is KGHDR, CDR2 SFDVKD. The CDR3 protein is CATSGRYSNQPQHF. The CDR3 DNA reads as TGTGCCACCAGTGGCAGGTATAGCAATCAGCCCCAGCATTTT.

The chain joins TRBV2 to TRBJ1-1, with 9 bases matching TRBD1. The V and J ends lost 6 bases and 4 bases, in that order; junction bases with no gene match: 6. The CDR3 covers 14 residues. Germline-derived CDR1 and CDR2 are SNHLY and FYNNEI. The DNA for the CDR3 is TGTGCCAGCAGCTGGGAGACAGGGGGCACTGAAGCTTTCTTT. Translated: CASSWETGGTEAFF. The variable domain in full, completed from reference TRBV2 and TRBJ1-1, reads EPEVTQTPSHQVTQMGQEVILRCVPISNHLYFYWYRQILGQKVEFLVSFYNNEISEKSEIFDDQFSVERPDGSNFTLKIRSTKLEDSAMYFCASSWETGGTEAFFGQGTRLTVV.

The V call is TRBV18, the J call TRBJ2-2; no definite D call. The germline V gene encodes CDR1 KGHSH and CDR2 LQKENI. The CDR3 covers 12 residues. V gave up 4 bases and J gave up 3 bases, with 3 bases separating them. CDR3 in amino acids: CASSRDTGELFF. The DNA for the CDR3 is TGTGCCAGCTCACGAGACACCGGGGAGCTGTTTTTT.

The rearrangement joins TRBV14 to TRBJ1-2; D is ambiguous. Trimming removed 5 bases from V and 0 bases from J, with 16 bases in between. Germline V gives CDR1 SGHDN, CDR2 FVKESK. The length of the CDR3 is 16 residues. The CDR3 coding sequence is TGTGCCAGCAGCTCACTCGCGGTGAACACTAACTATGGCTACACCTTC. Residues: CASSSLAVNTNYGYTF.

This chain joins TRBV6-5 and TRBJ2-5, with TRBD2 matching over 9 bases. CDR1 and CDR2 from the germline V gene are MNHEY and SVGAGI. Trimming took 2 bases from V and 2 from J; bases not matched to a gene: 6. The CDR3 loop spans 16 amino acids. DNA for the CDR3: TGTGCCAGCAGTTACAGTCCAGCGGGAGGACAAGAGACCCAGTACTTC. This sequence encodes CASSYSPAGGQETQYF.

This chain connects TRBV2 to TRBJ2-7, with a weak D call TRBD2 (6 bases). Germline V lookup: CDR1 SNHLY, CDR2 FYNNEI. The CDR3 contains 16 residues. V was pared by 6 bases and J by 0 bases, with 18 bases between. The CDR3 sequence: CASRALTSLSSYEQYF. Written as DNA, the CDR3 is TGTGCCAGCAGGGCACTAACTAGCTTAAGCTCCTACGAGCAGTACTTC. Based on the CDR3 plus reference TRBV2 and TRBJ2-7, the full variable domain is EPEVTQTPSHQVTQMGQEVILRCVPISNHLYFYWYRQILGQKVEFLVSFYNNEISEKSEIFDDQFSVERPDGSNFTLKIRSTKLEDSAMYFCASRALTSLSSYEQYFGPGTRLTVT.

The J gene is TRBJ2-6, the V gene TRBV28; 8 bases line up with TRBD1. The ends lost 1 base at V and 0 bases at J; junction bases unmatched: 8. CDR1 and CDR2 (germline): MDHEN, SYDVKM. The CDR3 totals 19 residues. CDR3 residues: CASSLYHGQGLSGANVLTF. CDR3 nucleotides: TGTGCCAGCAGTTTATACCATGGACAGGGCCTCTCTGGGGCCAACGTCCTGACTTTC.